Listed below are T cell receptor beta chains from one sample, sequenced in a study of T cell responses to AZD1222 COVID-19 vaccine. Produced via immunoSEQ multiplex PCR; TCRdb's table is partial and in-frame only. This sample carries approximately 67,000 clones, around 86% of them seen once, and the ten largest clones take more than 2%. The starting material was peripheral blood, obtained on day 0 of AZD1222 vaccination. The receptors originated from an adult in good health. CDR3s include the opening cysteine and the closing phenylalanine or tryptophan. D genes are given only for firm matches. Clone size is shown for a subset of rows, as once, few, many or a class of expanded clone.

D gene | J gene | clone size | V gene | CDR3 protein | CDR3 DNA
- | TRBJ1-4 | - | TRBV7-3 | CASSLNGAGSGTNEKLFF | TGTGCCAGCAGCTTAAACGGGGCGGGGAGCGGAACTAATGAAAAACTGTTTTTT
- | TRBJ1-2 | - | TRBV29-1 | CSAQGGTSNYGYTF | TGCAGCGCCCAAGGAGGCACCTCTAACTATGGCTACACCTTC
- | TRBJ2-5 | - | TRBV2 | CASSEPVKETQYF | TGTGCCAGCAGTGAACCCGTGAAAGAGACCCAGTACTTC
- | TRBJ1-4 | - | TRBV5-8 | CASSPGNRAGNEKLFF | TGTGCCAGCAGCCCAGGAAACAGGGCCGGTAATGAAAAACTGTTTTTT
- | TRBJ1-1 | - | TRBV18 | CASSRGQNTEAFF | TGTGCCAGCTCCAGGGGACAGAACACTGAAGCTTTCTTT
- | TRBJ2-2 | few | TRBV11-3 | CASSTSAGNGGELFF | TGTGCCAGCAGCACCAGCGCGGGGAACGGCGGGGAGCTGTTTTTT
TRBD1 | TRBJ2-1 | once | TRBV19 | CASSIRGQGNNEQFF | TGTGCCAGTAGTATTCGGGGACAGGGAAACAATGAGCAGTTCTTC
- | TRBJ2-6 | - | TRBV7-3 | CASAPRGGANVLTF | TGTGCCAGTGCCCCCCGCGGCGGGGCCAACGTCCTGACTTTC
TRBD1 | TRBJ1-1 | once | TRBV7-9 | CASSLVAGGGTEAFF | TGTGCCAGCAGCTTAGTAGCAGGGGGCGGCACTGAAGCTTTCTTT
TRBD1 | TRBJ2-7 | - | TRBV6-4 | CASPWGTVSYEQYF | TGTGCCAGCCCCTGGGGGACAGTCTCCTACGAGCAGTACTTC
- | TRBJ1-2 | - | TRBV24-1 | CATSDLAGYGYTF | TGTGCCACCAGTGATTTGGCCGGGTATGGCTACACCTTC
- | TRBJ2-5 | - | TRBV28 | CASSLLGARQTQYF | TGTGCCAGCAGTTTATTAGGGGCTCGGCAGACCCAGTACTTC
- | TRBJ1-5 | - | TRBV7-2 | CASSFQGGGQPQHF | TGTGCCAGCAGCTTTCAGGGTGGAGGTCAGCCCCAGCATTTT
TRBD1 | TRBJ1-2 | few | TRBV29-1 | CSVETWGQGAYGYTF | TGCAGCGTTGAGACCTGGGGACAGGGGGCCTATGGCTACACCTTC
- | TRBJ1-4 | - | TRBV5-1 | CASSLAGNEKLFF | TGCGCCAGCAGCTTGGCCGGGAATGAAAAACTGTTTTTT
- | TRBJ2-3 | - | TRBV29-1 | CSVEGLVAADRDTQYF | TGCAGCGTTGAAGGGTTGGTAGCGGCGGATCGAGATACGCAGTATTTT
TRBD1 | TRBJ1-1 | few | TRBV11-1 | CASSSGQGYTEAFF | TGTGCCAGCAGCTCGGGACAGGGGTACACTGAAGCTTTCTTT
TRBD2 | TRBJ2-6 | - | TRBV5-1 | CASSPVAGGPSTGANVLTF | TGCGCCAGCAGCCCCGTAGCGGGAGGGCCGTCGACTGGGGCCAACGTCCTGACTTTC
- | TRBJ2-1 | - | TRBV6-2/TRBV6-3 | CASSYVPYNEQFF | TGTGCCAGCAGTTACGTCCCCTACAATGAGCAGTTCTTC
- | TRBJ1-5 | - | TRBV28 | CASSLGNGYGNQPQHF | TGTGCCAGCAGTTTGGGCAACGGGTACGGCAATCAGCCCCAGCATTTT
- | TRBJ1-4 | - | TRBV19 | CAVSGTEFATNEKLFF | TGTGCCGTGTCCGGGACGGAATTTGCAACTAATGAAAAACTGTTTTTT
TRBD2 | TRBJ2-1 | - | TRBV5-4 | CASSPWGGGNEQFF | TGTGCCAGCAGCCCCTGGGGGGGTGGCAATGAGCAGTTCTTC
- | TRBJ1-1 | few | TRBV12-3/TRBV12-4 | CASSLDWARGAFF | TGTGCCAGCAGTTTAGACTGGGCGAGGGGTGCTTTCTTT
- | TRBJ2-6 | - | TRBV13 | CASSRTASGTGANVLTF | TGTGCCAGCAGCAGGACAGCCTCCGGGACTGGGGCCAACGTCCTGACTTTC
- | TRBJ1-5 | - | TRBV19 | CASSTPGGNQPQHF | TGTGCCAGTAGTACCCCTGGGGGCAATCAGCCCCAGCATTTT
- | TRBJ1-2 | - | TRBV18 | CASSPTTNYGYTF | TGTGCCAGCTCACCAACAACAAACTATGGCTACACCTTC